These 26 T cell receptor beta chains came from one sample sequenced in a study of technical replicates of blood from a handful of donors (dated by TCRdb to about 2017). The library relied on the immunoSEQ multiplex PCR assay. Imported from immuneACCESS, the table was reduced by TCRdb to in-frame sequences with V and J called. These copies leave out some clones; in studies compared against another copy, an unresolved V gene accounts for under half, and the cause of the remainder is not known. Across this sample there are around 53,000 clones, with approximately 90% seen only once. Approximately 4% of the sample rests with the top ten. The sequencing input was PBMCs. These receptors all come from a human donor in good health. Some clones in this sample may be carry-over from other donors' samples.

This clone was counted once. CDR3: CASSSTGTGNSPLHF. The CDR3 nucleotides are TGTGCCAGCAGCTCCACCGGGACAGGGAATTCACCCCTCCACTTT. The chain joins TRBV7-8 to TRBJ1-6, with 9 bases that match TRBD1. Looked up from germline, CDR1 is SGHVS and CDR2 is FQNEAQ. The CDR3 is 15 amino acids. V lost 4 bases, J lost 7 bases, and 5 bases stayed unmatched. The full variable domain, in which reference TRBV7-8 and TRBJ1-6 provide the parts outside the CDR3, is GAGVSQSPRYKVAKRGQDVALRCDPISGHVSLFWYQQALGQGPEFLTYFQNEAQLDKSGLPSDRFFAERPEGSVSTLKIQRTQQEDSAVYLCASSSTGTGNSPLHFGNGTRLTVT.

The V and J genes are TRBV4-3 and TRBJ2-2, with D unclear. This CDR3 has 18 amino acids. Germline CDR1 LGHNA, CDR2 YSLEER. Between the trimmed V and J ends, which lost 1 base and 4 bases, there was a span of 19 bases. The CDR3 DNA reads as TGCGCCAGCAGCCAAGCCGCCCCGTCTACCCCGGGCACCGGGGAGCTGTTTTTT. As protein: CASSQAAPSTPGTGELFF.

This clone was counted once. Here the CDR3 reads CASSTTRGMANYGYTF. The CDR3 nucleotides read TGTGCCAGCAGCACGACTAGGGGAATGGCTAACTATGGCTACACCTTC. V is TRBV7-9 and J is TRBJ1-2, with D perhaps matching TRBD1 (5 bases). CDR3 length: 16 amino acids. Trimming took off 5 bases at V and 0 bases at J, with 16 bases between the two ends. Germline assignment: CDR1 SEHNR and CDR2 FQNEAQ (reference sequence).

The CDR3, as DNA: TGTGCCAGTAGCGAGGGGACAGGGTTGAGCGAGCAGTACTTC. This translates into CASSEGTGLSEQYF. The rearrangement uses TRBV19 and TRBJ2-7; 9 nucleotides match TRBD1. CDR3 length: 14 residues. Trimming cost V 6 bases and J 6 bases; bases outside gene matches: 9. Germline values: CDR1 LNHDA, CDR2 SQIVND (reference sequence).

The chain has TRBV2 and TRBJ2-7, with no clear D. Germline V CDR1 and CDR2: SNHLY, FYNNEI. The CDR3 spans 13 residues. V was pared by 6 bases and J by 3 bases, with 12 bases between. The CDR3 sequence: CASRRFGFYEQYF. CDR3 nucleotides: TGTGCCAGCAGGAGGTTCGGGTTCTACGAGCAGTACTTC.

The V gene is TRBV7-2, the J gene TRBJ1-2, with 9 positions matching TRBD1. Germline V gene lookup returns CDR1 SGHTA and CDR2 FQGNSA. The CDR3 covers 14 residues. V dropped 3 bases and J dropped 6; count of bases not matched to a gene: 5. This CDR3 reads CASSFYGTGNGYTF. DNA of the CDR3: TGTGCCAGCAGCTTTTACGGGACAGGGAATGGCTACACCTTC.

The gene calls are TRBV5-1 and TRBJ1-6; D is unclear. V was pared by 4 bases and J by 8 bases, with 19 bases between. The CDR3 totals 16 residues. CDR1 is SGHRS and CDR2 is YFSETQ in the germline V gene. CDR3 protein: CASSPGWASRHSPLHF. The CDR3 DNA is TGCGCCAGCAGCCCGGGATGGGCGTCCAGGCATTCACCCCTCCACTTT.

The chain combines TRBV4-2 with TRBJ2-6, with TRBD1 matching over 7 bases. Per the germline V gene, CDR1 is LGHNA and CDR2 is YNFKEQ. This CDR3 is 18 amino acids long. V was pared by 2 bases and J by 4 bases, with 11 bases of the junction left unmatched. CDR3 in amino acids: CASSQNDLTGYGANVLTF. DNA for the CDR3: TGTGCCAGCAGCCAAAACGATTTGACAGGGTACGGGGCCAACGTCCTGACTTTC.

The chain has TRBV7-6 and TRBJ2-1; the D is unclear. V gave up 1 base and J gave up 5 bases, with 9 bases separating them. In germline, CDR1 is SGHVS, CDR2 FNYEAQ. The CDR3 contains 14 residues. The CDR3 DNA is TGTGCCAGCAGCTTAGGCAGGCCGGACAATGAGCAGTTCTTC. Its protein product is CASSLGRPDNEQFF.

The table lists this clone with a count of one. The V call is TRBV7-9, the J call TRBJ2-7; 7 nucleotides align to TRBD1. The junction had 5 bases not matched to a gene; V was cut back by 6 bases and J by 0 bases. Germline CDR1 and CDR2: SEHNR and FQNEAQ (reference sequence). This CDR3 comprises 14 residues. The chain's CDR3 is CASSARDSSYEQYF. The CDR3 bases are TGTGCCAGCAGTGCCCGGGACAGCTCCTACGAGCAGTACTTC.

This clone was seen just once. This chain's CDR3 is CAWRLRGGYGYTF. The CDR3 DNA is TGTGCCTGGAGGCTGCGGGGGGGCTATGGCTACACCTTC. The chain joins TRBV30 to TRBJ1-2, with D perhaps TRBD1 (5 bases). The CDR3 is 13 amino acids. Germline V gene sequence: CDR1 GTSNPN, CDR2 SVGIG (reference sequence). V dropped 3 bases and J dropped 4 bases, with 12 bases sitting between them.

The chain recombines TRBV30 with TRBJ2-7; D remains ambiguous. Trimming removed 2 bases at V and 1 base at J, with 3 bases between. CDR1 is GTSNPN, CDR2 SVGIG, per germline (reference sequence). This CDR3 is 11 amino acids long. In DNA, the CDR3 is TGTGCCTGGAGTCAGTCCTACGAGCAGTACTTC. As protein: CAWSQSYEQYF.

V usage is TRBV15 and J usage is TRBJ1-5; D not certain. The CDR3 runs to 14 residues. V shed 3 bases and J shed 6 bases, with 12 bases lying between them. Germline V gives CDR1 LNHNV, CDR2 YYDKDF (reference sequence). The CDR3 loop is CATSSHLEAQPQHF. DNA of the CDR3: TGTGCCACCAGCAGCCACCTGGAGGCTCAGCCCCAGCATTTT.

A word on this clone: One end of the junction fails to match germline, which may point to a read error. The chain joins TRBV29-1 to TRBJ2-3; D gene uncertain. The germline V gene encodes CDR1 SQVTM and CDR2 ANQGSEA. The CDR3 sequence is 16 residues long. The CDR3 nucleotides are TGCAGCGTGGAAGGTGTTGCAGGAAAAACCACAGATACGCAGTATTTT. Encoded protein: CSVEGVAGKTTDTQYF.

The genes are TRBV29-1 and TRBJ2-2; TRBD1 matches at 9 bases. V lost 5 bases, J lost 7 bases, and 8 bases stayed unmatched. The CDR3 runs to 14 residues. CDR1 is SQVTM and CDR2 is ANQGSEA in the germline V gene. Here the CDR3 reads CSVHRGPVHGELFF. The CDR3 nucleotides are TGCAGCGTTCACAGGGGGCCGGTGCACGGGGAGCTGTTTTTT.

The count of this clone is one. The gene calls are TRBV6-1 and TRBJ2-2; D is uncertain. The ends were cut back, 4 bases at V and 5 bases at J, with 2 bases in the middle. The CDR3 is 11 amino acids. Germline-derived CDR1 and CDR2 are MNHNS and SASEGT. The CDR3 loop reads CASSATGELFF. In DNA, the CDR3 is TGTGCCAGCAGTGCGACCGGGGAGCTGTTTTTT.

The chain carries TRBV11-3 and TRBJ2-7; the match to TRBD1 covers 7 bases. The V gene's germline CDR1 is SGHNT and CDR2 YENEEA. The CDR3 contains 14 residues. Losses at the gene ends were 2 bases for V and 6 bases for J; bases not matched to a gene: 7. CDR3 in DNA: TGTGCCAGCAGCTTAACAGGGGCAGGGGGCGAGCAGTACTTC. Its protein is CASSLTGAGGEQYF.

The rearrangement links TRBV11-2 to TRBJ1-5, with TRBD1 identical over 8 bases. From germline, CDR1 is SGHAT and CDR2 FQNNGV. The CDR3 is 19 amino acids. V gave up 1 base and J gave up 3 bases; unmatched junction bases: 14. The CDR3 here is CASSLGSRKAGGFNQPQHF. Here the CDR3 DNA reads TGTGCCAGCAGCTTAGGATCGAGAAAGGCAGGGGGCTTCAATCAGCCCCAGCATTTT.

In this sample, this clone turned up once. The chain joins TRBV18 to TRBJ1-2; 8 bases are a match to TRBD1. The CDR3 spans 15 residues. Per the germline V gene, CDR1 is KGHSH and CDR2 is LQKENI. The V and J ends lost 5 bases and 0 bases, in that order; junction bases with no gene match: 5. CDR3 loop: CASSTGQGTNYGYTF. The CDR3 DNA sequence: TGTGCCAGCTCAACAGGACAGGGAACTAACTATGGCTACACCTTC. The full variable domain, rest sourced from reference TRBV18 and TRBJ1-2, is NAGVMQNPRHLVRRRGQEARLRCSPMKGHSHVYWYRQLPEEGLKFMVYLQKENIIDESGMPKERFSAEFPKEGPSILRIQQVVRGDSAAYFCASSTGQGTNYGYTFGSGTRLTVV.

The CDR3 region is CASSTLAGYSNQPQHF. DNA for the CDR3: TGTGCCAGTAGCACCCTAGCGGGTTATAGCAATCAGCCCCAGCATTTT. The chain has TRBV19 and TRBJ1-5; D remains unclear. V dropped 6 bases and J dropped 0 bases, with 15 bases sitting between them. Germline CDR1 is LNHDA and CDR2 is SQIVND (reference sequence). This CDR3 contains 16 residues.

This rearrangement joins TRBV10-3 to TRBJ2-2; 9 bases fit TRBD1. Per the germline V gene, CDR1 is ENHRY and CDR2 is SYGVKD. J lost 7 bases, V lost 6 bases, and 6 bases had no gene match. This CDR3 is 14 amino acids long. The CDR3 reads CAISRDRDGGELFF. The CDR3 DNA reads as TGTGCCATCAGCCGGGACAGGGACGGCGGGGAGCTGTTTTTT.

This CDR3 reads CASSPSQGAGELFF. The DNA of the CDR3 is TGTGCCAGCTCACCCAGTCAGGGTGCCGGGGAGCTGTTTTTT. The chain uses TRBV18 and TRBJ2-2; possibly TRBD1 for D (5 bases). Germline loops: CDR1 KGHSH, CDR2 LQKENI. V gave up 3 bases and J gave up 6 bases, with 11 bases separating them. The CDR3 extends over 14 amino acids.

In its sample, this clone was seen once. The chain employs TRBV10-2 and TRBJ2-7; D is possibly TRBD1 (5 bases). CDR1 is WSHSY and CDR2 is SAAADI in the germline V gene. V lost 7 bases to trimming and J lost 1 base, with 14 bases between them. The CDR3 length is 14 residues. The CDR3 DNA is TGCGCCAGCACCGTGGCGCAGGGATCCTACGAGCAGTACTTC. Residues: CASTVAQGSYEQYF.

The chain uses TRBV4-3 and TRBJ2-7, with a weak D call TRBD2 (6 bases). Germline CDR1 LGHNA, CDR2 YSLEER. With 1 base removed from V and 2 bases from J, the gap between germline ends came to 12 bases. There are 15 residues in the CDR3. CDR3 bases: TGCGCCAGCAGCCAAGGGAGTAGCGGAACCTACGAGCAGTACTTC. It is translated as CASSQGSSGTYEQYF.

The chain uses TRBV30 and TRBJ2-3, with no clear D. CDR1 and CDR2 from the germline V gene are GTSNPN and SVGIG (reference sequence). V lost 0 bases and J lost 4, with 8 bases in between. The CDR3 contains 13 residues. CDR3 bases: TGTGCCTGGAGTGTACGTCGCGCAGATACGCAGTATTTT. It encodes CAWSVRRADTQYF.

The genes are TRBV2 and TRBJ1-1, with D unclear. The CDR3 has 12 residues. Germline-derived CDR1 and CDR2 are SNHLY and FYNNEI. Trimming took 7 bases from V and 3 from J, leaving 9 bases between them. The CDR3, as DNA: TGTGCCAGCACGAGGAGATACACTGAAGCTTTCTTT. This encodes CASTRRYTEAFF.